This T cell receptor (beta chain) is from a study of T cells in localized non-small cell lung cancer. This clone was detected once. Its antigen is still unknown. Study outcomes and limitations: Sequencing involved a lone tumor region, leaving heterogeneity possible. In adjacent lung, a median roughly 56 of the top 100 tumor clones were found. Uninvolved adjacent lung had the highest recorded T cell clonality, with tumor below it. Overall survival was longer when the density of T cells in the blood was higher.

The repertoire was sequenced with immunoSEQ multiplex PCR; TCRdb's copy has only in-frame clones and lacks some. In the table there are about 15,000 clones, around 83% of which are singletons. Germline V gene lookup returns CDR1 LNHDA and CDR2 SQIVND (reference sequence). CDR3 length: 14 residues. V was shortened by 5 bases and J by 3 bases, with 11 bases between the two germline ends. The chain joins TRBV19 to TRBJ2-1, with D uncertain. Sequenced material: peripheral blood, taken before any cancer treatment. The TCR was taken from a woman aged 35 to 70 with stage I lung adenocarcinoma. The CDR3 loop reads CASSGPPYYNEQFF. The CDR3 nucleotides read TGTGCCAGTAGTGGCCCACCCTACTACAATGAGCAGTTCTTC.